A single T cell receptor (beta chain) is shown here with its context. The sample belongs to a study of blood T cell repertoires in COVID-19. Data came from immunoSEQ multiplex PCR; TCRdb stores just in-frame clones and leaves some out. The data hold about 81,000 clones, with roughly 87% observed a single time. The germline gives CDR1 KGHSH, CDR2 LQKENI. This CDR3 contains 15 residues. Deletions cut 3 bases from V and 3 bases from J, with 14 bases between. The receptor comes from a woman of 80 years or more with active COVID-19. This chain links TRBV18 with TRBJ2-5; D unclear. The sequencing input was peripheral blood. CDR3 nucleotides: TGTGCCAGCTCACCCGGCAAGGAGACGGAAGAGACCCAGTACTTC. This gives the protein CASSPGKETEETQYF.